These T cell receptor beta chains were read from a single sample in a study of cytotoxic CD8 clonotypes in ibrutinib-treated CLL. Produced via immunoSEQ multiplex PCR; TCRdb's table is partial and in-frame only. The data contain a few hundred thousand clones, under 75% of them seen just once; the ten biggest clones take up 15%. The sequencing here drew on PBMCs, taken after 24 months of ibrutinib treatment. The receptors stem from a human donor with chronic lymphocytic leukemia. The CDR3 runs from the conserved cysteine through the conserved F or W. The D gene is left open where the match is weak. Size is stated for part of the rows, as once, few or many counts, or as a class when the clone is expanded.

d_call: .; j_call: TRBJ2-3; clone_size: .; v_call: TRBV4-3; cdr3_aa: CASSQVSSTQYF; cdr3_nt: TGCGCCAGCAGCCAAGTATCGTCGACGCAGTATTTT
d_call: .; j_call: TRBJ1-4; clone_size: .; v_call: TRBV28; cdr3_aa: CASSLWGQSNEKLFF; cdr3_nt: TGTGCCAGCAGTTTATGGGGACAATCTAATGAAAAACTGTTTTTT
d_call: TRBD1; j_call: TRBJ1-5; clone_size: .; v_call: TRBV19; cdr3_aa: CASDQGGRQPQHF; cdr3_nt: TGTGCCAGCGACCAGGGGGGGAGACAGCCCCAGCATTTT
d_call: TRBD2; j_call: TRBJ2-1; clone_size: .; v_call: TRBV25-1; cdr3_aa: CASSQRDFNEQFF; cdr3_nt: TGTGCCAGCAGCCAGCGGGATTTTAATGAGCAGTTCTTC
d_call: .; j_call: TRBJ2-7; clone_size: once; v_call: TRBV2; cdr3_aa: CASSPTNGVTYEQYF; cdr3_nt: TGTGCCAGCAGTCCGACTAACGGGGTAACCTACGAGCAGTACTTC
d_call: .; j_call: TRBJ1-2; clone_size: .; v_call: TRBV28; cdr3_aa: CASTLGRGGAFGGYTF; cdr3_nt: TGTGCCAGCACCTTGGGGAGGGGGGGCGCGTTCGGTGGCTACACCTTC
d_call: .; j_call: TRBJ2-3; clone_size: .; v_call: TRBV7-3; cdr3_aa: CASSLAESTDTQYF; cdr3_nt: TGTGCCAGCAGCTTGGCGGAAAGCACAGATACGCAGTATTTT
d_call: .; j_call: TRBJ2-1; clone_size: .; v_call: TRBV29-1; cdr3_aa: CSVGTASNEQFF; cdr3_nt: TGCAGCGTTGGGACTGCAAGCAATGAGCAGTTCTTC
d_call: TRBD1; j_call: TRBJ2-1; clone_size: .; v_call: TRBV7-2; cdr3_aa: CASSLGPGQNNEQFF; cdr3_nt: TGTGCCAGCAGCTTAGGGCCGGGACAGAACAATGAGCAGTTCTTC
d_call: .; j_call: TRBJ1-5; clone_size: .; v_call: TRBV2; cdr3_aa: CASSEAQVYSNQPQHF; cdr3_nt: TGTGCCAGCAGTGAAGCGCAAGTCTATAGCAATCAGCCCCAGCATTTT
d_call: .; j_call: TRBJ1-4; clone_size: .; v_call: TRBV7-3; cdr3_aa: CASSLGPGEKLFF; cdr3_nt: TGTGCCAGCAGCTTAGGGCCTGGTGAAAAACTGTTTTTT
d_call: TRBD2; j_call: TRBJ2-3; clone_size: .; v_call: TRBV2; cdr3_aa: CASSSGLAAITDTQYF; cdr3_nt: TGTGCCAGCAGTTCCGGACTAGCGGCAATCACAGATACGCAGTATTTT
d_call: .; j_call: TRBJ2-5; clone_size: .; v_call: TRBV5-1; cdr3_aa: CASSLTPQETQYF; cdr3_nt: TGCGCCAGCAGCTTGACGCCGCAAGAGACCCAGTACTTC
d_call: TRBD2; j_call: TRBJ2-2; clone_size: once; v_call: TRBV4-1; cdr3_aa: CASSQEGLAGKGPAGELFF; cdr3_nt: TGCGCCAGCAGCCAAGAGGGACTAGCGGGGAAGGGTCCGGCCGGGGAGCTGTTTTTT
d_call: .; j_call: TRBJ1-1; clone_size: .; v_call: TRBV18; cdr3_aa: CASSPGGLGEAFF; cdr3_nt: TGTGCCAGCTCACCGGGGGGATTAGGTGAAGCTTTCTTT
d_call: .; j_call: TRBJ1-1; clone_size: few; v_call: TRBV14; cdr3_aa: CASSGGLNTEAFF; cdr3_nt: TGTGCCAGCAGCGGGGGGTTGAACACTGAAGCTTTCTTT
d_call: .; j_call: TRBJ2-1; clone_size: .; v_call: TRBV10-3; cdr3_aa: CAISVRGRYSYNEQFF; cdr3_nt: TGTGCCATCAGTGTTCGGGGCCGATACTCCTACAATGAGCAGTTCTTC
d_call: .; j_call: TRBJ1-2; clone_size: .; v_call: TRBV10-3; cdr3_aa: CAISETQFYGYTF; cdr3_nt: TGTGCCATCAGTGAGACCCAGTTCTATGGCTACACCTTC
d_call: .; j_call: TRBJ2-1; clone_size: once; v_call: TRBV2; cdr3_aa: CARRRAGYEQFF; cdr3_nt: TGTGCCAGACGGAGGGCCGGCTATGAGCAGTTCTTC
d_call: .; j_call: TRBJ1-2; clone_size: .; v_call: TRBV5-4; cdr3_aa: CASSLLTKGRSNYGYTF; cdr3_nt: TGTGCCAGCAGCTTGTTAACCAAGGGGCGTTCGAACTATGGCTACACCTTC
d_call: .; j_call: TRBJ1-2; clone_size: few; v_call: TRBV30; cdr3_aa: CAWSVTVYGYTF; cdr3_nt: TGTGCCTGGAGTGTAACTGTCTATGGCTACACCTTC
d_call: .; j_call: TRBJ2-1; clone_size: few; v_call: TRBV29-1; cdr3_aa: CSVEGHSINEQFF; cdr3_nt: TGCAGCGTTGAGGGGCATTCTATCAATGAGCAGTTCTTC